The 9 T cell receptor beta chains below come from one sample, sequenced in a study of post-analysis software for immune sequencing data. Unique-molecular-identifier-tagged TCR beta cDNA libraries were used. Via MiXCR, TCRdb re-called the PCR reads, giving one row per CDR3 protein. The sample contains some 800,000 distinct CDR3 sequences, about half of which appear only once. Study conclusions and caveats: When patients were compared with controls, roughly five TRBV segments were more frequent, TRBV5-6, TRBV5-1 and TRBV20-1 among them.

Their target antigens are unknown. Input material: blood. All receptors come from a girl under 18 with multiple sclerosis.

The rearrangement joins TRBV4-2 to TRBJ2-7, with 11 bases lining up with TRBD1. Unmatched junction bases numbered 5, after V lost 4 bases and J lost 0 bases. The CDR3 extends over 16 amino acids. Germline assignment: CDR1 LGHNA and CDR2 YNFKEQ. The CDR3 protein is CASSRPGTGGSYEQYF. In DNA form, the CDR3 reads TGTGCCAGCAGCCGCCCCGGGACAGGGGGCTCCTACGAGCAGTACTTC.

V and J are TRBV15 and TRBJ2-3; 7 bases are a match to TRBD1. This CDR3 is built from 13 residues. J lost 4 bases, V lost 4 bases, and 2 bases had no gene match. Per germline, CDR1 LNHNV and CDR2 YYDKDF (reference sequence). CDR3 region: CATSTDRADTQYF. The CDR3 coding sequence is TGTGCCACCAGCACCGACAGGGCAGATACGCAGTATTTT.

The sample holds a few counts of this clonotype. This chain links TRBV5-1 with TRBJ2-4; D call uncertain. Judging by the DNA end, TRBJ2-7 fits better; the J call may be wrong. This CDR3 comprises 13 residues. Germline loops: CDR1 SGHRS, CDR2 YFSETQ. CDR3 nucleotides: TGCGCCAGCAGCTTGCCTACTCCCTACGAGCAGTACTTC. Protein product: CASSLPTPYEQYF.

This clonotype was counted once. Relative to the germline gene, one junction end is altered; a read error may explain this. CDR3 region: CASSGQFYTEQFF. CDR3 DNA: TGTGCCAGCAGTGGGCAGTTCTACACTGAGCAGTTCTTC. The chain combines TRBV6-2 or TRBV6-3 with TRBJ2-1; D remains unclear. The CDR3 loop spans 13 amino acids. CDR1 MNHEY and CDR2 SVGEGT come from the germline V gene.

The V gene is TRBV5-1, the J gene TRBJ2-1; TRBD2 matches 12 bases. The CDR3 contains 15 residues. V lost 2 bases, J lost 8 bases, and 5 bases stayed unmatched. Germline values: CDR1 SGHRS, CDR2 YFSETQ. This CDR3 reads CASSFGTSGWDEQFF. The CDR3, as DNA: TGCGCCAGCAGCTTCGGGACTAGCGGGTGGGATGAGCAGTTCTTC.

CDR3 sequence: CASSIHSSGRRDEQFF. The CDR3 region has the DNA TGTGCCAGCAGTATTCATTCTAGCGGGAGAAGGGATGAGCAGTTCTTC. This sequence joins TRBV12-3 or TRBV12-4 and TRBJ2-1, with 10 nucleotides matching TRBD2. The CDR3 runs 16 residues. Trimming removed 5 bases from V and 8 bases from J; junction bases left unmatched: 12.

The chain joins TRBV6-2 or TRBV6-3 to TRBJ1-3; weak D call: TRBD1 (5 bases). V lost 4 bases and J lost 1, with 11 bases in between. The length of the CDR3 is 15 residues. From germline, CDR1 is MNHEY and CDR2 SVGEGT. CDR3 loop: CASSLSGTSGNTIYF. The CDR3 region has the DNA TGTGCCAGCAGTTTGTCGGGGACGTCTGGAAACACCATATATTTT.

This clonotype has just a few counts. CDR3: CASSSILGQKNEKLFF. For the CDR3, the DNA is TGTGCCAGCTCATCGATTCTGGGACAGAAAAATGAAAAACTGTTTTTT. The rearrangement links TRBV18 to TRBJ1-4, with 7 bases aligning to TRBD1. Germline V lookup: CDR1 KGHSH, CDR2 LQKENI. V trimming: 5 bases; J trimming: 5 bases; junction bases outside the gene matches: 11. CDR3 length equals 16 residues.

The chain uses TRBV20-1 and TRBJ2-1, with 9 bases matching TRBD2. The germline V gene has CDR1 DFQATT and CDR2 SNEGSKA (reference sequence). The trim removed 5 bases at V and 9 bases at J, leaving 14 bases unmatched. There are 15 residues in the CDR3. CDR3 in DNA: TGCAGTGCTCATAGCCTAGCGGGATTGTTGGTTGAGCAGTTCTTC. Its protein product is CSAHSLAGLLVEQFF.